The next 4 T cell receptor beta chains were all read from a single sample in a study of CD8+ T cells in alopecia areata. Once RNA had been extracted, it was reverse transcribed into cDNA to act as the sequencing template. Produced via immunoSEQ multiplex PCR; TCRdb's table is partial and in-frame only. The data show over 120,000 clones, 45% to 60% seen once. Indicated treatment: oral pan-JAK inhibitor, 5-10 mg twice daily. The specimen comprised CD8+ T cells sorted from blood, sampled at week 4, from a patient treated with tofacitinib. All receptors come from a human donor with alopecia areata.

The V call is TRBV10-3, the J call TRBJ2-5; TRBD2 might be the D (6 bases). The CDR3 spans 13 residues. In germline, CDR1 is ENHRY, CDR2 SYGVKD. V lost 4 bases and J 4 bases, leaving 10 bases between the germline ends. This CDR3 is CAISVEGIETQYF. The CDR3 DNA is TGTGCCATCAGTGTGGAGGGCATAGAGACCCAGTACTTC.

The rearrangement uses TRBV5-8 and TRBJ2-7, with a tentative D call TRBD2 (5 bases). Germline V lookup: CDR1 SGHTS, CDR2 YDEGEE. CDR3 size: 13 residues. Trimming stripped 6 bases from V and 7 bases from J, with 17 bases between. The CDR3 sequence: CASTGGRADEQYF. The CDR3 bases are TGTGCCAGCACCGGAGGTAGGGCGGATGAGCAGTACTTC.

The chain has TRBV5-1 and TRBJ1-2; D is undetermined. The CDR3 totals 13 residues. Trimming took 3 bases from V and 5 from J, leaving 11 bases between them. CDR1 and CDR2 from the germline V gene are SGHRS and YFSETQ. The chain's CDR3 is CASSSVMSYGYTF. DNA for the CDR3: TGCGCCAGCAGCTCCGTTATGTCATATGGCTACACCTTC.

This clone was observed a few times. This chain's CDR3 is CASSEANTGELFF. The CDR3 nucleotides are TGTGCCAGCAGTGAAGCGAACACCGGGGAGCTGTTTTTT. V is TRBV6-5 and J is TRBJ2-2; D gene uncertain. This CDR3 has 13 residues. CDR1 MNHEY and CDR2 SVGAGI come from the germline V gene. V lost 5 bases and J lost 0, with 4 bases in between.